The clone carrying this T cell receptor beta chain was counted only a few times. Its target is unknown. TCRdb reprocessed the 5' RACE reads with MiXCR, giving one entry per CDR3 protein. The sample includes some 220,000 distinct CDR3 sequences, less than 3.5% of them seen just once. The CDR3 consists of 17 residues. The V end lost 2 bases, the J end lost 4 bases, and 21 bases lay between the germline ends. CDR1 and CDR2 from the germline V gene are SGHNT and YYREEE (reference sequence). The data belong to a study of T cells after yellow fever vaccination. Notes on the study in general: Detected again after the booster were most primary-vaccination clones, at approximately 96% CD4 and more than 70% CD8.

The source material was CD4+ T cells sorted from PBMCs, sampled 10 days after the yellow fever booster vaccination. This chain connects TRBV5-4 to TRBJ1-1; possible D gene TRBD1, 5 bases. The origin of this receptor is a man aged 18 to 29 who received the YFV17D yellow fever vaccine. CDR3 amino acids: CASSFGGGGGVSTEAFF. The CDR3 bases are TGTGCCAGCAGCTTTGGAGGAGGTGGGGGAGTAAGCACTGAAGCTTTCTTT.